One TCR beta chain is described in this entry. Its cognate antigen is unknown. The data stem from a study of identifying expanded T cells in peripheral blood. Findings of the study overall: Over about two and four weeks, about 17 and 20 clones changed, versus 1.2 between replicates. Roughly two-week clone count variance significantly increased as total template count grew.

No infections or other immune events were documented during collection. There are 18 residues in the CDR3. With 5 bases clipped from V and 4 bases from J, the junction kept 17 bases outside the gene matches. Germline CDR1 SGHVS, CDR2 FNYEAQ. Method: immunoSEQ multiplex PCR; TCRdb's copy keeps in-frame clones and lacks some. The sample yields some 90,000 clones, around 90% seen once. What was sequenced was blood. The source of this sequence is a person aged 18-70 years in good health. The chain carries TRBV7-6 and TRBJ2-3; 8 bases match TRBD2. The CDR3 sequence is CASSRVPSGPSQADTQYF. The CDR3 DNA reads as TGTGCCAGCAGCAGAGTACCTAGCGGGCCTTCGCAGGCAGATACGCAGTATTTT.